The T cell receptor beta chain described here comes from a study of T cell changes during pregnancy in multiple sclerosis. Per the germline V gene, CDR1 is MNHEY and CDR2 is SMNVEV (reference sequence). With 7 bases clipped from V and 4 bases from J, the junction kept 7 bases outside the gene matches. The length of the CDR3 is 15 residues. Data came from immunoSEQ multiplex PCR; TCRdb stores just in-frame clones and leaves some out. The sample holds some 70,000 clones, about nine tenths seen once. This clone was recorded only once. The sequence was obtained from a female donor with multiple sclerosis, enrolled in a pregnancy study. The sequences come from peripheral blood, collected in the third trimester of pregnancy. The rearrangement joins TRBV27 to TRBJ2-2; 9 bases map to TRBD2. CDR3 residues: CASNWAGGVTGELFF. Here the CDR3 DNA reads TGTGCCAGCAACTGGGCGGGGGGGGTCACCGGGGAGCTGTTTTTT.